This is a list of T cell receptor beta chains from one sample in a study of CD8+ T cells in alopecia areata. The protocol was immunoSEQ multiplex PCR, while the TCRdb copy is restricted to in-frame clones and leaves out a portion. The sample shows about 180,000 clones, 63% of them seen only once. Sequencing used CD4+ T cells sorted from blood, obtained at week 0. These receptors were obtained from a human donor with alopecia areata. Both conserved end residues are part of each CDR3. D genes are given only for firm matches. Expanded clones are given a class, and other clones once, few, many or no size at all.

d_call j_call v_call clone_size cdr3_nt cdr3_aa
TRBD2 TRBJ2-5 TRBV2 NA TGTGCCAGCAATTTCCCCGCTAGCGGGGGTGAGACCCAGTACTTC CASNFPASGGETQYF
NA TRBJ1-5 TRBV7-8 NA TGTGCCAGCAGCCGGGGACACTCCAATCAGCCCCAGCATTTT CASSRGHSNQPQHF
NA TRBJ1-5 TRBV18 NA TGTGCCAGCTCCCCCAGCGGCAATCAGCCCCAGCATTTT CASSPSGNQPQHF
NA TRBJ2-7 TRBV2 NA TGTGCCAGCAGCAAAGCCCTATACGAGCAGTACTTC CASSKALYEQYF
TRBD1 TRBJ2-2 TRBV11-2 NA TGTGCCAGCAGACGACCGGGACAGCTCACCGGGGAGCTGTTTTTT CASRRPGQLTGELFF
NA TRBJ1-2 TRBV29-1 NA TGCAGCGTTGGGGCGACACGACCCAGTTATGGCTACACCTTC CSVGATRPSYGYTF
NA TRBJ1-2 TRBV30 NA TGTGCCTGGAGTGTACTTGTCCCTGGGGGTGGCTACACCTTC CAWSVLVPGGGYTF
NA TRBJ2-7 TRBV29-1 NA TGCAGCGTTGGGGAAAACTCCTACGAGCAGTACTTC CSVGENSYEQYF
TRBD2 TRBJ2-7 TRBV7-6 NA TGTGCCAGCAGCCCATGGACTAGCGGGGGGTACGAGCAGTACTTC CASSPWTSGGYEQYF
NA TRBJ2-7 TRBV29-1 NA TGCAGCGTTGAGGGGGGCGCCGAGCAGTACTTC CSVEGGAEQYF
NA TRBJ2-3 TRBV5-1 NA TGCGCCAGCAGCTTGCCGGGCACAGATACGCAGTATTTT CASSLPGTDTQYF
NA TRBJ2-6 TRBV12-5 few TGTGCTAGTGGTTTGGTAGTGCAGGGGCTTTTCTTCTCTGGGGCCAACGTCCTGACTTTC CASGLVVQGLFFSGANVLTF
NA TRBJ2-7 TRBV13 NA TGTGCCAGCAGCTTAGGACTAGTCTCCTACGAGCAGTACTTC CASSLGLVSYEQYF
NA TRBJ1-4 TRBV15 few TGTGCCACCAGCAGAGTGGGCAGTAATGAAAAACTGTTTTTT CATSRVGSNEKLFF
NA TRBJ1-2 TRBV15 NA TGTGCCACCAGCAGAGATCCAGTGGACAGCTCGAACTATGGCTACACCTTC CATSRDPVDSSNYGYTF
TRBD1 TRBJ2-1 TRBV29-1 NA TGCAGCGCCACAGGGCCGGGACAGGACTACAATGAGCAGTTCTTC CSATGPGQDYNEQFF
NA TRBJ1-5 TRBV2 NA TGTGCCAGCAGAGCAGGGCCTCAGCCCCAGCATTTT CASRAGPQPQHF
NA TRBJ2-3 TRBV30 NA TGTGCCTGGAGTGTTCACCAATCTAGCACAGATACGCAGTATTTT CAWSVHQSSTDTQYF
TRBD1 TRBJ1-1 TRBV18 NA TGTGCCAGCTCATCTACAGGGGGCTACACTGAAGCTTTCTTT CASSSTGGYTEAFF
NA TRBJ2-5 TRBV5-1 NA TGCGCCAGCAGCCCCGGCGGAGAAGAGACCCAGTACTTC CASSPGGEETQYF
TRBD2 TRBJ2-3 TRBV29-1 NA TGCAGCGTCGCCCTCGGGCGGGGGGTCACAGATACGCAGTATTTT CSVALGRGVTDTQYF
TRBD1 TRBJ2-5 TRBV18 NA TGTGCCAGCTCACCGGGACAGGAGGCCCAGTACTTC CASSPGQEAQYF
TRBD1 TRBJ2-3 TRBV25-1 NA TGTGCCAGCAGTATGGGACAGGTCCCAGATACGCAGTATTTT CASSMGQVPDTQYF
NA TRBJ2-5 TRBV11-3 NA TGTGCCAGCAGCTTAGGGGTGCAGGAGACCCAGTACTTC CASSLGVQETQYF
NA TRBJ2-7 TRBV5-6 NA TGTGCCAGCAGCTCGACCCTGCGGGGTTTAGCCTACGAGCAGTACTTC CASSSTLRGLAYEQYF
NA TRBJ2-7 TRBV7-8 few TGTGCCAGCAGCTTAGACAGGGCCGGCTCCTACGAGCAGTACTTC CASSLDRAGSYEQYF
TRBD1 TRBJ1-1 TRBV6-1 few TGTGCCAGCTCACGTCAGGGGGTCCCTGAAGCTTTCTTT CASSRQGVPEAFF
NA TRBJ2-3 TRBV5-1 once TGCGCCAGCAGCACCCCGGGGACGGATACGCAGTATTTT CASSTPGTDTQYF
NA TRBJ1-2 TRBV10-3 few TGTGCCATCAGTGACCAGGTGACTAACTATGGCTACACCTTC CAISDQVTNYGYTF
TRBD2 TRBJ2-2 TRBV7-3 NA TGTGCCAGCAGCAAGGGACTAGCGTTAGGCGGGGAGCTGTTTTTT CASSKGLALGGELFF
NA TRBJ1-1 TRBV5-6 NA TGTGCCAGCAGCGTTCGGACGAGGACTGAAGCTTTCTTT CASSVRTRTEAFF
NA TRBJ2-3 TRBV4-3 NA TGCGCCAGCAGCCAAAGCACCGGGACCTTCGGTGCAGATACGCAGTATTTT CASSQSTGTFGADTQYF
NA TRBJ1-2 TRBV14 NA TGTGCCAGCAGCATTTCTGGGGGCACGGGCTACACCTTC CASSISGGTGYTF
TRBD2 TRBJ2-1 TRBV29-1 NA TGCAGCGTCACATGGACTAGCATCAATGAGCAGTTCTTC CSVTWTSINEQFF
NA TRBJ1-2 TRBV5-6 few TGTGCCAGCAGTAGAGAGCGGGGCTACACCTTC CASSRERGYTF
NA TRBJ1-6 TRBV9 few TGTGCCAGCGGAGCAGAGGACTATAATTCACCCCTCCACTTT CASGAEDYNSPLHF
NA TRBJ1-2 TRBV29-1 NA TGCAGCGTAGCCTCTACAGGGAACTATGGCTACACCTTC CSVASTGNYGYTF
NA TRBJ2-3 TRBV4-2 NA TGTGCCAGCACCCAGGAGGATACGCAGTATTTT CASTQEDTQYF
NA TRBJ1-1 TRBV30 NA TGTGCCTGGAGTCGTATTGAAGCTTTCTTT CAWSRIEAFF
NA TRBJ2-7 TRBV29-1 NA TGCAGCGCCGGAAACTACGAGCAGTACTTC CSAGNYEQYF
TRBD1 TRBJ2-4 TRBV29-1 few TGCAGCGCCCGGCAGGGACAGGGAACAAACATTCAGTACTTC CSARQGQGTNIQYF
NA TRBJ1-5 TRBV4-3 NA TGCGCCAGCAGCCAAGAGATAGGACCTTTAGAATCAGCCCAGCATTTT CASSQEIGPLESAQHF
TRBD1 TRBJ2-7 TRBV14 NA TGTGCCAGCAGCCAACCCGGGGCACAGGGGGCGAGCGAGCAGTACTTC CASSQPGAQGASEQYF
NA TRBJ1-2 TRBV7-2 NA TGTGCCAGCAGGGCGCGGGTCAGCAACTATGGCTACACCTTC CASRARVSNYGYTF
NA TRBJ2-3 TRBV15 NA TGTGCCACCAGCAGAGCTAGGGATACGCAGTATTTT CATSRARDTQYF
NA TRBJ1-6 TRBV27 NA TGTGCCAGCAGTTTAGTCGTAAACTCCTATAATTCACCCCTCCACTTT CASSLVVNSYNSPLHF
NA TRBJ1-2 TRBV21-1 NA TGTGCCAGCCTAGGGATCACTAACTATGGCTACACCTTC CASLGITNYGYTF
NA TRBJ2-5 TRBV10-3 NA TGTGCCATCAGTGAGAGCTTAGGGGGGCGGGAGACCCAGTACTTC CAISESLGGRETQYF
NA TRBJ2-1 TRBV5-6 NA TGTGCCAGCAGTCCTACGGGGTACAATGAGCAGTTCTTC CASSPTGYNEQFF
TRBD1 TRBJ1-1 TRBV6-5 few TGTGCCATCAGTGGGGACAGAGAAGCTTTCTTT CAISGDREAFF